A selection of T cell receptor beta chains follows, all from one sample in a study of OX40 agonist ivuxolimab in advanced cancers. Using immunoSEQ multiplex PCR, the repertoire was profiled, and TCRdb retains in-frame clones only, with some absent. The sample has roughly 35,000 clones, roughly 79% seen once; the top ten hold about 1.3%. This specimen was CD4+ or CD8+ T cells sorted from blood, taken in a trial of the OX40 agonist ivuxolimab. These receptors originate from an adult with an advanced solid tumor such as melanoma, head and neck, liver or kidney cancer. Each CDR3 is given with its conserved first and last residue. D genes are given only for firm matches. Rows may omit the clone size; those that give it use once, few, many or a size class.

length	D	size	V	J	CDR3	DNA
13	NA	NA	TRBV7-2	TRBJ1-1	CASSVGPNTEAFF	TGTGCCAGCAGCGTGGGACCGAACACTGAAGCTTTCTTT
14	TRBD1	NA	TRBV11-2	TRBJ2-7	CASSAGDSTYEQYF	TGTGCCAGCAGCGCCGGGGACAGCACCTACGAGCAGTACTTC
15	TRBD2	NA	TRBV5-4	TRBJ2-7	CASSLFSGGADEQYF	TGTGCCAGCAGCTTGTTCAGCGGGGGGGCAGACGAGCAGTACTTC
16	TRBD1	NA	TRBV7-2	TRBJ1-4	CASSLVGGQSNEKLFF	TGTGCCAGCAGCTTAGTGGGGGGACAGTCTAATGAAAAACTGTTTTTT
18	TRBD2	few	TRBV11-2	TRBJ2-1	CASSPVGLLAGDEDEQFF	TGTGCCAGCAGCCCCGTCGGGTTACTAGCGGGAGATGAGGATGAGCAGTTCTTC
14	NA	few	TRBV11-3	TRBJ2-2	CASSLDMNTGELFF	TGTGCCAGCAGCTTAGACATGAACACCGGGGAGCTGTTTTTT
13	NA	NA	TRBV2	TRBJ2-7	CASSENGMGEQYF	TGTGCCAGCAGTGAAAACGGGATGGGCGAGCAGTACTTC
10	NA	NA	TRBV2	TRBJ2-1	CASRGTLHFF	TGTGCCAGCCGCGGGACTCTGCACTTCTTC
13	TRBD1	NA	TRBV6-1	TRBJ1-2	CASRTVGGGGYTF	TGTGCCAGTAGGACGGTAGGAGGGGGCGGCTACACCTTC
13	TRBD1	NA	TRBV27	TRBJ1-1	CASSASGTGVAFF	TGTGCCAGCAGTGCCTCCGGGACAGGCGTAGCTTTCTTT
14	TRBD1	NA	TRBV30	TRBJ2-3	CAWSPTWDRGQEYF	TGTGCCTGGAGTCCAACCTGGGACAGGGGGCAAGAGTATTTT